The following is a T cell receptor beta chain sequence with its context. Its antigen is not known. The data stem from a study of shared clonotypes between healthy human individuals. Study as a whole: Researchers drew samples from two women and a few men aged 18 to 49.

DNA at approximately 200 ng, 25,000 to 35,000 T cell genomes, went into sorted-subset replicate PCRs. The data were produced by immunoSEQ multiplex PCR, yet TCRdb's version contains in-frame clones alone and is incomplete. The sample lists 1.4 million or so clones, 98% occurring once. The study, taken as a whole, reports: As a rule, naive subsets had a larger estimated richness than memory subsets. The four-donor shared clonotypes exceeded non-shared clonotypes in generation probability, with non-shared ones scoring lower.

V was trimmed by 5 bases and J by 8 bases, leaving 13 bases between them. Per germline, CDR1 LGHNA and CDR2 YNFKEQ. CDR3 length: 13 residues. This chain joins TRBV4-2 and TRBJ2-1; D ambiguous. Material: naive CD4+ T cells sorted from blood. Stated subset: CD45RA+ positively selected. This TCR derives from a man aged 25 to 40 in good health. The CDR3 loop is CASSAQPWDEQFF. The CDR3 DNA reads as TGTGCCAGCAGCGCTCAACCTTGGGATGAGCAGTTCTTC.